One sample yielded the 3 T cell receptor beta chains listed below, sequenced in a study of cytomegalovirus exposure and HLA in healthy donors. PCR used 60 Vbeta primers and 13 Jbeta primers. Generated by immunoSEQ multiplex PCR, the TCRdb table keeps only in-frame clones and is missing some. The sample includes about 150,000 clones, 82% of them seen just once. The sequenced material came from PBMCs. These receptors were obtained from a male donor in good health and CMV-seronegative.

This sequence joins TRBV28 and TRBJ2-7; TRBD2 aligns across 8 bases. Trimming took 5 bases from V and 4 from J; bases not matched to a gene: 10. The CDR3 is made up of 15 amino acids. CDR1 and CDR2 (germline): MDHEN, SYDVKM. Here the CDR3 reads CASSILIGRAYEQYF. The DNA of the CDR3 is TGTGCCAGCAGTATTCTGATCGGGAGGGCGTACGAGCAGTACTTC.

V gene TRBV4-1 combines with J gene TRBJ2-2; 9 bases are shared with TRBD2. V lost 0 bases and J lost 4; bases outside the gene matches: 9. CDR3 size: 18 residues. Germline V gives CDR1 MGHRA, CDR2 YSYEKL. CDR3 residues: CASSQDRRSGSITGELFF. The CDR3 DNA reads TGCGCCAGCAGCCAAGATCGGCGTAGCGGGAGTATCACCGGGGAGCTGTTTTTT.

This chain uses TRBV14 with TRBJ2-2; 7 bases line up with TRBD2. The CDR3 spans 16 residues. The germline V gene has CDR1 SGHDN and CDR2 FVKESK. Germline trimming cut 3 bases from V and 0 bases from J; bases unmatched to any gene: 4. CDR3 bases: TGTGCCAGCAGCCACAGAGCGGGACCGAACACCGGGGAGCTGTTTTTT. As protein: CASSHRAGPNTGELFF.